Below, one T cell receptor beta chain is given with its context. This sample stems from a study of blood T cell repertoires in COVID-19. On the study more broadly: Italy, Spain and the United States were the sources of the convalescent and acute COVID-19 samples. PBMCs, B-cell-depleted T cells, or T cells were the source of the cDNA or gDNA that made up the material.

Germline CDR1 is SGHRS and CDR2 is YFSETQ. The ends were cut back, 4 bases at V and 0 bases at J, with 8 bases in the middle. The CDR3 covers 15 residues. Original processing methods: Quantification of nucleated cells was approximated via reference gene primer amplification. Data came from immunoSEQ multiplex PCR; TCRdb stores just in-frame clones and leaves some out. That table supplies the V and J calls and clone size; D and trimming were determined from the DNA. The table lists about 130,000 clones, around three quarters of them singletons. Sequenced material: peripheral blood. The chain uses TRBV5-1 and TRBJ2-6; D unclear. The receptor was isolated from a human donor in a cohort sampled during active COVID-19. CDR3 DNA: TGCGCCAGCAGCCCACCGGTCTCTGGGGCCAACGTCCTGACTTTC. Its protein product is CASSPPVSGANVLTF.